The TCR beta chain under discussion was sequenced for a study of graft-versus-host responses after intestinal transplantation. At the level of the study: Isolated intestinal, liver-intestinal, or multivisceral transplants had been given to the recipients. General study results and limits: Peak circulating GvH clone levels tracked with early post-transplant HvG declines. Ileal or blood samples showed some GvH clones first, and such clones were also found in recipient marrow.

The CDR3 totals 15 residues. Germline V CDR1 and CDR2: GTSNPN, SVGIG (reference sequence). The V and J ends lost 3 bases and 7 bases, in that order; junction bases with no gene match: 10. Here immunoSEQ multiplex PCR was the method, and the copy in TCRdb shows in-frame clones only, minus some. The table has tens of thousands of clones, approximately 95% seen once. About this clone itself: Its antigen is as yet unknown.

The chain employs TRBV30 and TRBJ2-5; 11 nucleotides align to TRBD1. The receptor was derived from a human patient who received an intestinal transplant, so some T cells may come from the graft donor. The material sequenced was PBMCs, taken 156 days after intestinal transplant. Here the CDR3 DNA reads TGTGCCTGGAGAGGTTGGGGACAGGGGGAAGGGACCCAGTACTTC. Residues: CAWRGWGQGEGTQYF.